One and the same sample provided the 15 T cell receptor beta chains below, sequenced in a study of T cell responses to AZD1222 COVID-19 vaccine. Repertoires were generated with immunoSEQ multiplex PCR, while TCRdb's copy carries only in-frame clones and drops some. The sample holds 150,000 or so clones, approximately 94% seen once. Sample: peripheral blood, taken on day 0 of AZD1222 vaccination. The receptors were sampled from an adult in good health.

This chain links TRBV11-2 with TRBJ1-2; 9 bases are a match to TRBD1. V shed 1 base, J shed 8 bases, and the junction held 5 bases outside the gene matches. The germline gives CDR1 SGHAT, CDR2 FQNNGV. This CDR3 spans 14 amino acids. CDR3 sequence (DNA): TGTGCCAGCAGCTTAGGGGACAGGGAAGGCGGCTACACCTTC. Translating gives CASSLGDREGGYTF.

This sequence joins TRBV6-4 and TRBJ1-1; D is undetermined. The germline V gene encodes CDR1 MRHNA and CDR2 SNTAGT. This CDR3 region has 13 residues. Trimming shortened V by 0 bases and J by 4 bases, and 6 bases separated the two germline ends. This chain's CDR3 is CASSDSPSTEAFF. CDR3 nucleotides: TGTGCCAGCAGTGACTCTCCCTCCACTGAAGCTTTCTTT.

The rearrangement uses TRBV6-6 and TRBJ2-1; maybe TRBD2 (6 bases). The CDR3 spans 20 residues. The V end was cut by 6 bases, the J end by 4 bases, with 31 bases between. CDR1 MNHNY and CDR2 SVGAGI come from the germline V gene (reference sequence). Here the CDR3 DNA reads TGTGCCAGCAGCCCCCGGGGGACGGGGGTCCTTCAAAGGCGGTACAATGAGCAGTTCTTC. This translates into CASSPRGTGVLQRRYNEQFF.

The chain is built from TRBV5-6 and TRBJ1-2; D gene uncertain. The CDR3 extends over 14 amino acids. Germline V lookup: CDR1 SGHDT, CDR2 YYEEEE. The V gene lost 0 bases and the J gene lost 0 bases, with 6 bases spanning the gap. The CDR3 here is CASSLDRTNYGYTF. The CDR3 DNA reads TGTGCCAGCAGCTTGGATAGGACTAACTATGGCTACACCTTC.

The V gene is TRBV19, the J gene TRBJ2-3; D gene ambiguous. CDR1 and CDR2 (germline): LNHDA, SQIVND (reference sequence). Trimming removed 1 base at V and 6 bases at J, with 14 bases between. The CDR3 sequence is 15 residues long. The CDR3 region has the DNA TGTGCCAGTAGTATAGGGCAGCTCTACACGGATACGCAGTATTTT. Translation gives CASSIGQLYTDTQYF.

The rearrangement joins TRBV7-9 to TRBJ1-1; D not resolved. Looked up from germline, CDR1 is SEHNR and CDR2 is FQNEAQ (reference sequence). V shed 6 bases and J shed 3 bases, with 8 bases lying between them. CDR3 length: 12 amino acids. The CDR3 nucleotides read TGTGCCAGCAGGGCTCCTTACACTGAAGCTTTCTTT. Its protein is CASRAPYTEAFF.

V gene TRBV5-8 combines with J gene TRBJ1-2, with D unclear. Germline V gene lookup returns CDR1 SGHTS and CDR2 YDEGEE. V lost 2 bases, J lost 4 bases, and 3 bases lay in between. CDR3 length: 11 amino acids. CDR3 DNA sequence: TGTGCCAGCAGCTTTGCCTATGGCTACACCTTC. Translation: CASSFAYGYTF.

The chain has TRBV11-3 and TRBJ2-2, with D uncertain. The V end was cut by 0 bases, the J end by 6 bases, with 8 bases between. Germline lookup yields CDR1 SGHNT and CDR2 YENEEA. This CDR3 contains 14 residues. CDR3 sequence reads: CASSLDQGSGELFF. The DNA for the CDR3 is TGTGCCAGCAGCTTAGATCAAGGGTCCGGGGAGCTGTTTTTT.

V is TRBV7-2 and J is TRBJ2-1; 7 positions agree with TRBD2. CDR3 length: 15 residues. The germline CDR1 and CDR2 sequences are SGHTA and FQGNSA. V was pared by 8 bases and J by 6 bases, with 13 bases of the junction left unmatched. The CDR3 coding sequence is TGTGCCAGCCCGGTAGTGACTAGCATTGTCAATGAGCAGTTCTTC. It is translated as CASPVVTSIVNEQFF.

Remarks on this clone: Other DNA sequences of this sample code for an identical CDR3. The chain combines TRBV3-1 (or the pseudogene TRBV3-2) with TRBJ1-1; possible D gene TRBD1, 5 bases. CDR1 and CDR2 (germline): LGHDT, YNNKEL (reference sequence). Trimming removed 4 bases at V and 1 base at J, with 10 bases between. The length of the CDR3 is 14 residues. The CDR3 reads CASSPGRRNTEAFF. For the CDR3, the DNA is TGTGCCAGCAGCCCGGGACGTCGGAACACTGAAGCTTTCTTT.

This clone has just one count. This chain links TRBV21-1 with TRBJ1-6; the table assigns TRBD1, which was not confirmed against the DNA. TRBV21-1 corresponds to a pseudogene. The CDR3 is made up of 10 amino acids. The CDR3 sequence is CASSGHPLHF. The CDR3 nucleotides are TGTGCCAGCAGTGGCCATCCCCTCCACTTT.

The chain combines TRBV24-1 with TRBJ1-1, with D tentatively TRBD1 (6 bases). CDR3 size: 11 residues. Germline CDR1 KGHDR, CDR2 SFDVKD. V was shortened by 6 bases and J by 5 bases, with 6 bases between the two germline ends. This CDR3 reads CATSTGTEAFF. Here the CDR3 DNA reads TGTGCCACCAGTACAGGGACTGAAGCTTTCTTT.

A note on this clone: The identical CDR3 is also encoded by other nucleotide sequences in the sample. The V gene is TRBV19, the J gene TRBJ1-1; D is possibly TRBD1 (5 bases). Germline lookup yields CDR1 LNHDA and CDR2 SQIVND (reference sequence). With 5 bases removed from V and 5 bases from J, the gap between germline ends came to 6 bases. This CDR3 is built from 11 residues. The CDR3 nucleotides are TGTGCCAGTAGTTGGGGGACTGAAGCTTTCTTT. Amino acids: CASSWGTEAFF.

The chain carries TRBV30 and TRBJ1-1; D remains unclear. Germline V gene lookup returns CDR1 GTSNPN and CDR2 SVGIG (reference sequence). V was trimmed by 2 bases and J by 2 bases, leaving 6 bases between them. This CDR3 has 12 amino acids. The CDR3 nucleotides read TGTGCCTGGAGTCAGAGTAACACTGAAGCTTTCTTT. Translating gives CAWSQSNTEAFF.

The rearrangement joins TRBV3-1 (or the pseudogene TRBV3-2) to TRBJ1-4; D is perhaps TRBD1 (5 bases). CDR1 and CDR2 from the germline V gene are LGHDT and YNNKEL (reference sequence). Trimming cost V 6 bases and J 4 bases, with 12 bases left between them. CDR3 length equals 14 residues. The CDR3, as DNA: TGTGCCAGCAGGTTTGGGACGGGTAATGAAAAACTGTTTTTT. Residues: CASRFGTGNEKLFF.